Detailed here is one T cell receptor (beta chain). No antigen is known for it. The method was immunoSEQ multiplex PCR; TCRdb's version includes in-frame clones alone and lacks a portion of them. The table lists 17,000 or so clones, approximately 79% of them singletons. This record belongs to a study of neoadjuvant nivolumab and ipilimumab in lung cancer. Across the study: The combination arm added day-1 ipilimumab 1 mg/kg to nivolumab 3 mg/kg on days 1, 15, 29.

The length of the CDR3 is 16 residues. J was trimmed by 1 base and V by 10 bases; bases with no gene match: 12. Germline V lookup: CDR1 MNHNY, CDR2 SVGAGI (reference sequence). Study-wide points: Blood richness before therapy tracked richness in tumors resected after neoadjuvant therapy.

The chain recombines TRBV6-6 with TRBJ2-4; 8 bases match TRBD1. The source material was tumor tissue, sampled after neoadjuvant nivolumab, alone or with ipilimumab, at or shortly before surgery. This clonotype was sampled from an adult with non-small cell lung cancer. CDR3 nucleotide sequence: TGTGCCATTAGAAATTCCCACAGGGGGGCCAAAAACATTCAGTACTTC. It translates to CAIRNSHRGAKNIQYF.